These T cell receptor beta chains were read from a single sample in a study of blood T cell repertoires in COVID-19. Generated by immunoSEQ multiplex PCR, the TCRdb table keeps only in-frame clones and is missing some. The sample consists of 110,000 to 150,000 clones, roughly nine tenths of them appearing once. The sample was peripheral blood. These receptors were collected from an older woman with active COVID-19. Each CDR3 is given with its conserved first and last residue. A D gene is named only where the DNA matches it firmly. Only part of the rows carry a size: once, few, many, or a class if the clone is expanded.

J gene,V gene,D gene,clone size,CDR3 protein,CDR3 DNA
TRBJ1-5,TRBV29-1,-,-,CSVVTDGDQPQHF,TGCAGCGTTGTTACGGACGGGGATCAGCCCCAGCATTTT
TRBJ1-2,TRBV12-3/TRBV12-4,TRBD1,-,CASSPQTGTENTF,TGTGCCAGCAGTCCTCAAACCGGGACAGAAAACACCTTC
TRBJ2-5,TRBV5-1,TRBD2,few,CASSLAGTSVQETQYF,TGCGCCAGCAGCTTGGCCGGGACTAGCGTCCAAGAGACCCAGTACTTC
TRBJ2-3,TRBV3-1/TRBV3-2,TRBD1,-,CASSPRGTGIGGGTDTQYF,TGTGCCAGCAGCCCCCGCGGGACAGGAATCGGGGGAGGCACAGATACGCAGTATTTT
TRBJ2-1,TRBV6-5,TRBD2,-,CASKREGYNEQFF,TGTGCCAGTAAGCGGGAGGGATACAATGAGCAGTTCTTC
TRBJ2-1,TRBV7-3,TRBD2,-,CASSWGGSGSREQFF,TGTGCCAGCAGCTGGGGGGGTAGCGGGAGTCGCGAGCAGTTCTTC
TRBJ1-3,TRBV10-3,-,-,CAIGGSLDSGNTIYF,TGTGCCATCGGGGGGTCCCTCGATTCTGGAAACACCATATATTTT
TRBJ2-7,TRBV5-4,TRBD2,medium-sized,CASSLGTSGYEQYF,TGTGCCAGCAGCTTGGGAACTAGCGGCTACGAGCAGTACTTC
TRBJ2-1,TRBV7-9,TRBD2,-,CASSPWGLAGVNEQFF,TGTGCCAGCTCCCCATGGGGACTAGCGGGGGTAAATGAGCAGTTCTTC
TRBJ1-4,TRBV6-5,-,-,CASSYTGLRGNEKLFF,TGTGCCAGCAGTTATACCGGGCTAAGAGGGAATGAAAAACTGTTTTTT
TRBJ1-1,TRBV10-3,-,-,CAISGQGRMNTEAFF,TGTGCCATCAGTGGTCAGGGGCGAATGAACACTGAAGCTTTCTTT
TRBJ2-3,TRBV28,TRBD2,-,CASSLVGGRLLNTQYF,TGTGCCAGCAGTTTAGTGGGCGGGAGGCTTCTAAATACGCAGTATTTT
TRBJ2-4,TRBV5-3,TRBD2,-,CARSLRLALAKNIQYF,TGTGCCAGAAGCTTGCGACTAGCGCTAGCCAAAAACATTCAGTACTTC
TRBJ2-1,TRBV24-1,TRBD2,-,CATSDLAGGLDEQFF,TGTGCCACCAGTGATTTGGCGGGAGGGCTCGATGAGCAGTTCTTC
TRBJ2-1,TRBV28,-,-,CASRTPLPGADEQFF,TGTGCCAGCAGAACGCCCCTCCCTGGGGCCGATGAGCAGTTCTTC
TRBJ2-2,TRBV4-3,-,-,CASSQDNLAVTGELFF,TGCGCCAGCAGCCAAGATAATTTGGCAGTCACCGGGGAGCTGTTTTTT
TRBJ2-5,TRBV28,TRBD2,-,CASSFPTSGRRETQYF,TGTGCCAGCAGTTTCCCTACTAGCGGGAGAAGGGAGACCCAGTACTTC
TRBJ1-2,TRBV7-3,TRBD1,-,CASSAPREDRGPIDYGYTF,TGTGCCAGCAGCGCCCCAAGGGAGGACAGGGGGCCTATCGACTATGGCTACACCTTC
TRBJ2-5,TRBV3-1/TRBV3-2,-,-,CASSQETRLQETQYF,TGTGCCAGCAGCCAAGAAACGAGGTTACAAGAGACCCAGTACTTC
TRBJ1-2,TRBV5-3,-,-,CARSLARGYTF,TGTGCCAGAAGCTTGGCCCGGGGCTACACCTTC
TRBJ2-3,TRBV14,-,-,CASSQGPQRLYF,TGTGCCAGCAGCCAAGGGCCCCAAAGACTGTATTTT
TRBJ2-7,TRBV20-1,-,-,CSAAPTLEQYF,TGCAGTGCCGCTCCCACTCTAGAGCAGTACTTC
TRBJ2-6,TRBV7-6,-,-,CASSSTPGEGANVLTF,TGTGCCAGCAGCTCGACCCCAGGGGAAGGGGCCAACGTCCTGACTTTC
TRBJ2-1,TRBV11-2,TRBD1,-,CASSLGGQGSYNEQFF,TGTGCCAGCAGCTTAGGGGGACAGGGATCCTACAATGAGCAGTTCTTC
TRBJ2-1,TRBV24-1,TRBD2,-,CATSDWTSGRGDEQFF,TGTGCCACCAGTGATTGGACTAGCGGGAGAGGCGATGAGCAGTTCTTC
TRBJ1-1,TRBV28,-,-,CASNNNRAKFNPEAFF,TGTGCCAGCAACAATAACAGGGCTAAGTTTAATCCTGAAGCTTTCTTT
TRBJ1-5,TRBV7-2,-,-,CASRPGGAWSNQPQHF,TGTGCCAGCAGGCCCGGAGGGGCTTGGAGCAATCAGCCCCAGCATTTT
TRBJ2-1,TRBV20-1,-,-,CSARSGEQFF,TGCAGTGCTAGGAGCGGCGAGCAGTTCTTC
TRBJ2-7,TRBV28,-,-,CASSLLQAAYEQYF,TGTGCCAGCAGTTTATTACAGGCCGCCTACGAGCAGTACTTC
TRBJ2-2,TRBV7-3,TRBD1,-,CASSPTGTQAGELFF,TGTGCCAGCAGCCCGACAGGGACACAAGCCGGGGAGCTGTTTTTT
TRBJ2-7,TRBV6-2/TRBV6-3,-,-,CASSYPSSYEQYF,TGTGCCAGCAGTTACCCGAGCTCCTACGAGCAGTACTTC
TRBJ2-5,TRBV18,TRBD1,-,CASSPGQGELGTQYF,TGTGCCAGCTCACCGGGACAGGGGGAATTAGGGACCCAGTACTTC
TRBJ1-6,TRBV2,-,-,CASSGAVINSPLHF,TGTGCCAGCAGTGGGGCAGTCATTAATTCACCCCTCCACTTT